A selection of T cell receptor beta chains follows, all from one sample in a study of T cell clones after liver transplantation. Produced via immunoSEQ multiplex PCR; TCRdb's table is partial and in-frame only. This table holds about 120,000 clones, 90% found once. This specimen consisted of CD4+ T cells from blood, obtained 12 months after liver transplant. The receptors come from a human patient who received a liver transplant. Some T cells may be supplied by the graft donor. CDR3s include the opening cysteine and the closing phenylalanine or tryptophan. D genes are given only for firm matches. The size of a clone is reported for some rows only, either as once, few or many, or as a class for expanded clones.

size,D,V,J,CDR3,DNA
many,TRBD1,TRBV19,TRBJ1-1,CASYRDRDTEAFF,TGTGCCAGCTACCGGGACAGAGACACTGAAGCTTTCTTT
.,.,TRBV7-8,TRBJ2-7,CASSLAPGPSAGYEQYF,TGTGCCAGCAGCTTAGCCCCCGGGCCGTCCGCGGGCTACGAGCAGTACTTC
.,.,TRBV27,TRBJ2-2,CASSLSSDVYDGELFF,TGTGCCAGCAGTTTATCCAGTGACGTATATGACGGGGAGCTGTTTTTT
once,TRBD1,TRBV11-3,TRBJ2-1,CASSSRGLNEQFF,TGTGCCAGCAGCTCCAGGGGGCTCAATGAGCAGTTCTTC
.,TRBD1,TRBV7-9,TRBJ1-4,CASSLADGGTVGGKLFF,TGTGCCAGCAGCTTGGCGGATGGGGGGACAGTCGGAGGGAAACTGTTTTTT
.,TRBD1,TRBV9,TRBJ1-4,CASSQDQGAGEKLFF,TGTGCCAGCAGCCAGGATCAGGGGGCGGGTGAAAAACTGTTTTTT
.,.,TRBV5-6,TRBJ1-2,CASSLGAEPGYTF,TGTGCCAGCAGCTTGGGGGCAGAACCTGGCTACACCTTC
.,TRBD2,TRBV27,TRBJ2-2,CASSHTTSGRAGGELFF,TGTGCCAGCAGCCACACTACTAGCGGGAGGGCCGGCGGGGAGCTGTTTTTT
.,TRBD1,TRBV5-4,TRBJ2-3,CASSETGTGSFRDTQYF,TGTGCCAGCAGCGAAACCGGGACAGGGTCCTTCCGGGATACGCAGTATTTT
.,.,TRBV6-1,TRBJ2-6,CARGDSGANVLTF,TGTGCCAGAGGGGACTCTGGGGCCAACGTCCTGACTTTC
.,TRBD2,TRBV4-2,TRBJ2-1,CASSQELAGANEQFF,TGTGCCAGCAGCCAAGAACTAGCGGGAGCCAATGAGCAGTTCTTC
.,.,TRBV11-3,TRBJ1-2,CASSSSNYGYTF,TGTGCCAGCAGCTCTTCTAACTATGGCTACACCTTC
.,.,TRBV30,TRBJ1-5,CAWSEGWRNSNQPQHF,TGTGCCTGGAGTGAGGGTTGGAGAAATAGCAATCAGCCCCAGCATTTT
.,.,TRBV7-9,TRBJ1-1,CASSLAPGRAPSEAFF,TGTGCCAGCAGCTTAGCGCCTGGCAGGGCTCCATCTGAAGCTTTCTTT
.,TRBD1,TRBV5-6,TRBJ2-2,CASSLVTGVVEELFF,TGTGCCAGCAGCTTAGTAACAGGGGTTGTTGAGGAGCTGTTTTTT
.,TRBD1,TRBV2,TRBJ1-5,CASSESGGDQPQHF,TGTGCCAGCAGTGAATCAGGGGGCGATCAGCCCCAGCATTTT
few,.,TRBV11-1,TRBJ2-5,CASLSRELGETQYF,TGTGCCAGCCTCTCTAGGGAATTGGGGGAGACCCAGTACTTC
.,.,TRBV11-2,TRBJ1-1,CASSQGVNTEAFF,TGTGCCAGCAGCCAAGGTGTGAACACTGAAGCTTTCTTT
.,TRBD1,TRBV7-9,TRBJ1-1,CASGPGTENTEAFF,TGTGCCAGCGGACCCGGGACAGAGAACACTGAAGCTTTCTTT
once,.,TRBV7-9,TRBJ2-6,CASSFGSSGANVLTF,TGTGCCAGCAGCTTCGGGTCCTCTGGGGCCAACGTCCTGACTTTC
.,TRBD1,TRBV5-1,TRBJ2-1,CASTDRAHRDEQFF,TGCGCCAGCACGGACAGGGCGCATAGGGATGAGCAGTTCTTC
.,.,TRBV6-5,TRBJ2-7,CASSYRDSPSSYEQYF,TGTGCCAGCAGTTACCGAGACAGCCCCAGCTCCTACGAGCAGTACTTC
.,.,TRBV5-8,TRBJ1-3,CASSLGQRLSGNTIYF,TGTGCCAGCAGCTTGGGTCAGCGACTCTCTGGAAACACCATATATTTT
.,TRBD2,TRBV7-2,TRBJ2-2,CASSLTSATGELFF,TGTGCCAGCAGCTTAACTAGCGCCACCGGGGAGCTGTTTTTT
.,.,TRBV5-6,TRBJ1-6,CASSGGHIVNSPLHF,TGTGCCAGCAGCGGGGGACATATTGTTAATTCACCCCTCCACTTT
.,TRBD2,TRBV29-1,TRBJ2-5,CSAAVAGLQETQYF,TGCAGCGCAGCCGTAGCGGGTCTCCAAGAGACCCAGTACTTC
.,.,TRBV9,TRBJ2-1,CASSILGYNEQFF,TGTGCCAGCAGCATCCTCGGCTACAATGAGCAGTTCTTC
.,.,TRBV2,TRBJ2-1,CASSQGYNEQFF,TGTGCCAGCAGTCAGGGCTACAATGAGCAGTTCTTC
.,.,TRBV28,TRBJ1-4,CASSSRQWYLGEKLFF,TGTGCCAGCAGTTCCCGTCAGTGGTACTTGGGTGAAAAACTGTTTTTT
once,TRBD1,TRBV7-9,TRBJ1-1,CASSLLGQGEAFF,TGTGCCAGCAGCTTGTTGGGACAGGGGGAAGCTTTCTTT
.,TRBD1,TRBV7-8,TRBJ1-5,CASSPQRAQGGNQPQHF,TGTGCCAGCAGCCCCCAAAGGGCTCAGGGGGGCAATCAGCCCCAGCATTTT
.,.,TRBV7-9,TRBJ1-4,CASSLGGEGEKLFF,TGTGCCAGCAGCTTAGGAGGGGAGGGTGAAAAACTGTTTTTT